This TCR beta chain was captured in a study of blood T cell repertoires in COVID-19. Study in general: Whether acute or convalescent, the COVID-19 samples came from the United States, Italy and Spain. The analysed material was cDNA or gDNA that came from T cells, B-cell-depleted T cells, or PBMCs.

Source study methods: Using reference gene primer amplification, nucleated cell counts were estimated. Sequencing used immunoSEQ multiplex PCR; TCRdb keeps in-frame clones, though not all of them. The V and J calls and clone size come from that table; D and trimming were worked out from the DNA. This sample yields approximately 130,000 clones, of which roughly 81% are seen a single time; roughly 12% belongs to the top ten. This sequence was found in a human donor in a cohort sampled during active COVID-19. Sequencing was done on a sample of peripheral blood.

Here the CDR3 reads CASSEFKDRANTGELFF. The CDR3 nucleotides are TGCGCCAGCAGTGAATTTAAAGACAGGGCGAACACCGGGGAGCTGTTTTTT. The genes are TRBV10-2 and TRBJ2-2, with TRBD1 matching 7 bases. Losses at the gene ends were 3 bases for V and 0 bases for J; bases not matched to a gene: 7. This CDR3 has 17 residues. In germline, CDR1 is WSHSY, CDR2 SAAADI.